The table lists the clone carrying this T cell receptor beta chain with a count of one. Its target is not known. CDR1 MNHEY and CDR2 SVGAGI come from the germline V gene. This CDR3 is 15 amino acids long. The V end was cut by 6 bases, the J end by 6 bases, with 15 bases between. This sample was included in a study of cytomegalovirus exposure and HLA in healthy donors. The PCR had 60 Vbeta and 13 Jbeta primers. The assay was immunoSEQ multiplex PCR, and TCRdb's table has in-frame clones only and misses some. The sample holds about 170,000 clones, 73% seen once. Study findings and constraints: Earlier analysis looked at TCR beta V segments, and most were productive about 90% or about 30% of the time. When analyzed later, a missense DCLRE1C variant was found to be linked to TCR beta V- and J-gene trimming.

The sequence was obtained from a woman aged 18-35 years in good health and CMV-seropositive. The sequencing sample was made of PBMCs. J is TRBJ1-6 and V is TRBV6-5; maybe TRBD1 (5 bases). CDR3 nucleotides: TGTGCCAGCAGCCCTCAGGGAGGGGTTAATTCACCCCTCCACTTT. It codes for CASSPQGGVNSPLHF.